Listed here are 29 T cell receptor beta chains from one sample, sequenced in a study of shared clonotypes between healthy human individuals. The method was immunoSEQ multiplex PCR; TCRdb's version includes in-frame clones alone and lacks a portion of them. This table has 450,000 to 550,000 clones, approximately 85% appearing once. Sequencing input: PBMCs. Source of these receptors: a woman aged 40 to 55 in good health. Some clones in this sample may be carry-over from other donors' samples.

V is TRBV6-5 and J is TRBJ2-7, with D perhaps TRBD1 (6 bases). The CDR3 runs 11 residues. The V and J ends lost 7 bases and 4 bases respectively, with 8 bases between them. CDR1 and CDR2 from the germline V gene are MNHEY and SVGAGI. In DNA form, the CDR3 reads TGTGCCAGCAATCAGGGGTACGAGCAGTACTTC. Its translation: CASNQGYEQYF.

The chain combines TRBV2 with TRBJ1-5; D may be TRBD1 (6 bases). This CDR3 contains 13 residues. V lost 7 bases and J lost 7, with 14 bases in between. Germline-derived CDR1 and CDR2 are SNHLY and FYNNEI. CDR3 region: CASTDRSKQPQHF. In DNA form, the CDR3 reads TGTGCCAGCACCGACAGGTCGAAACAGCCCCAGCATTTT.

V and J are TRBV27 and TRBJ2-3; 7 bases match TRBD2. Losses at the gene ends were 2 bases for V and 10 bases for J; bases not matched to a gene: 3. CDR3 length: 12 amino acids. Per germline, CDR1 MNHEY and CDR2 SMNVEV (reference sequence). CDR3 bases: TGTGCCAGCAGTTTACCTGGGGGGGCGCAGTATTTT. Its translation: CASSLPGGAQYF.

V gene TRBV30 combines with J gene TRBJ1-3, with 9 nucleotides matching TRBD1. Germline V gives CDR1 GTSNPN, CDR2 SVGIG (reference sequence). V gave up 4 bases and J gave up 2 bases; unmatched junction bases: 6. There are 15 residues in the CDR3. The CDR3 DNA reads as TGTGCCTGGATTGACAGGGGGTATCCTGGAAACACCATATATTTT. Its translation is CAWIDRGYPGNTIYF. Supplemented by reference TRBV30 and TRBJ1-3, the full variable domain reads SQTIHQWPATLVQPVGSPLSLECTVEGTSNPNLYWYRQAAGRGLQLLFYSVGIGQISSEVPQNLSASRPQDRQFILSSKKLLLSDSGFYLCAWIDRGYPGNTIYFGEGSWLTVV.

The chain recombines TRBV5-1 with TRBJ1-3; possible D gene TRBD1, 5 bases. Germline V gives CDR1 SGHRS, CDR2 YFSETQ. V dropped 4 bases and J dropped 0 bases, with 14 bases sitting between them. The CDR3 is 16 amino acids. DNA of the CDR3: TGCGCCAGCAGCGGAGGGACGGCATCCTCTGGAAACACCATATATTTT. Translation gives CASSGGTASSGNTIYF.

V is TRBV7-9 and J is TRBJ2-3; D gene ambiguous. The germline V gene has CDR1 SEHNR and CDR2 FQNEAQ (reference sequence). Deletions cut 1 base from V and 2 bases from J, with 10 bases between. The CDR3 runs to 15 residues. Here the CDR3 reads CASSLGSGDTDTQYF. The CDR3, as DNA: TGTGCCAGCAGCTTAGGGTCAGGAGACACAGATACGCAGTATTTT.

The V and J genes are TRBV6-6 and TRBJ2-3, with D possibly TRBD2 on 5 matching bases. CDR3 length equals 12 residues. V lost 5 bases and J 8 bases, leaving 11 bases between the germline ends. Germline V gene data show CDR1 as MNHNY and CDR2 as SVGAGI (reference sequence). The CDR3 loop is CASSPAGGTQYF. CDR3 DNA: TGTGCCAGCAGTCCCGCGGGTGGTACGCAGTATTTT.

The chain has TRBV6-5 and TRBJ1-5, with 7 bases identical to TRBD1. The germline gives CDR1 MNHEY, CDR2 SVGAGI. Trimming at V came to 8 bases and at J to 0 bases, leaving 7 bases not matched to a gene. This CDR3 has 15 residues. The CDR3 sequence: CASAEDRDSNQPQHF. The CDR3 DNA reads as TGTGCCAGCGCGGAAGACAGGGATAGCAATCAGCCCCAGCATTTT.

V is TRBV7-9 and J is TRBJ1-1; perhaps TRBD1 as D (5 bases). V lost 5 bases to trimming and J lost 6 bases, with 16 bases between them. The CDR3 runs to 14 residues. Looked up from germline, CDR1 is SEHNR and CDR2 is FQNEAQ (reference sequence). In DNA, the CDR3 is TGTGCCAGCAGCCCCTCAGGGTCGATCCCTGAAGCTTTCTTT. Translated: CASSPSGSIPEAFF.

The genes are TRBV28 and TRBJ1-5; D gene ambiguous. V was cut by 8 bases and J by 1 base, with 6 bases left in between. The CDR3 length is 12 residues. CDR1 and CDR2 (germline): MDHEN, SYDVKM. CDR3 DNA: TGTGCCAGCTGGGAAAGCAATCAGCCCCAGCATTTT. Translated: CASWESNQPQHF.

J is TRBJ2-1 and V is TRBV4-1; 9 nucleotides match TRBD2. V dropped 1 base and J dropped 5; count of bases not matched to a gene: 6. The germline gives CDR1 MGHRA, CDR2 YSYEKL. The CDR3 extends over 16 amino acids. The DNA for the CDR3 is TGCGCCAGCAGCCAAGCCCGGACTAGCGCCCACAATGAGCAGTTCTTC. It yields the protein CASSQARTSAHNEQFF.

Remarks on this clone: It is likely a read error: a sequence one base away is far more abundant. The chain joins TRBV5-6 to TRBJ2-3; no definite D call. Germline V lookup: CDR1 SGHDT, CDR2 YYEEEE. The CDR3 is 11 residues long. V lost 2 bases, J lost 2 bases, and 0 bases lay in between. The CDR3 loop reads CASSFTDTQYF. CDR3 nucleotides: TGTGCCAGCAGCTTCACAGATACGCAGTATTTT.

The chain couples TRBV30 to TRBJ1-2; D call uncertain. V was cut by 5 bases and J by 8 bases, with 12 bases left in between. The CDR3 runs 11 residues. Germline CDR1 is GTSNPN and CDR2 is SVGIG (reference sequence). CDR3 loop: CAWGPSRGYTF. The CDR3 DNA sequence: TGTGCCTGGGGACCCTCCCGGGGCTACACCTTC.

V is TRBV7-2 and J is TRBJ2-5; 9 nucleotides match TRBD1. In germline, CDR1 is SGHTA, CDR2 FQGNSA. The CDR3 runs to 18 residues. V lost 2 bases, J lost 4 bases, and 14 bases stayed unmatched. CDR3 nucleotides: TGTGCCAGCAGCTTAAGGGTTCCGGGACAGGGAGTTGGAGAGACCCAGTACTTC. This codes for CASSLRVPGQGVGETQYF.

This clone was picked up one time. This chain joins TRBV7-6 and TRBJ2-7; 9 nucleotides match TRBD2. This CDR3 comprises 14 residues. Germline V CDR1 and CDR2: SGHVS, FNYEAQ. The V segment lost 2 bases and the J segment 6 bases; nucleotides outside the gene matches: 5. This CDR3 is CASSLIAGEGEQYF. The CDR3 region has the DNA TGTGCCAGCAGCTTAATAGCGGGAGAGGGCGAGCAGTACTTC.

The CDR3 loop is CASSLGTTTYNEQFF. As DNA, the CDR3 is TGTGCCAGCAGCTTGGGAACTACCACATACAATGAGCAGTTCTTC. The V and J genes are TRBV7-3 and TRBJ2-1; no definite D call. The germline V gene encodes CDR1 SGHTA and CDR2 FQGTGA. Trimming shortened V by 3 bases and J by 4 bases, and 13 bases separated the two germline ends. The CDR3 is 15 amino acids.

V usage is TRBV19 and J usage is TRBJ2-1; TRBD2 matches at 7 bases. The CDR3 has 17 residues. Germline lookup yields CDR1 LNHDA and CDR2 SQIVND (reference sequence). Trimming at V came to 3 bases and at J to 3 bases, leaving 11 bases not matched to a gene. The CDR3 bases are TGTGCCAGTAGTATCGGGCGGGCCAGCGGGGTCTACAATGAGCAGTTCTTC. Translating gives CASSIGRASGVYNEQFF.

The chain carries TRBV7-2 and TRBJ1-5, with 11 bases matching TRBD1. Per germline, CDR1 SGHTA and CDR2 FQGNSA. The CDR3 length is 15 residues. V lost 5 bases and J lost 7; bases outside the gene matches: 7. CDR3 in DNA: TGTGCCAGCAGCGGACAGGGGGCATTCGGACAGCCCCAGCATTTT. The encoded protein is CASSGQGAFGQPQHF.

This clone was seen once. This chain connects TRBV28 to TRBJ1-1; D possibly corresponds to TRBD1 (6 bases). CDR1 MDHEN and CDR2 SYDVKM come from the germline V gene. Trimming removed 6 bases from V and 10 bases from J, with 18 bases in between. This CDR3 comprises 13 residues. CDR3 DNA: TGTGCCAGCAGCGCTCCAACAGGGACCGGAGCTTTCTTT. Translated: CASSAPTGTGAFF.

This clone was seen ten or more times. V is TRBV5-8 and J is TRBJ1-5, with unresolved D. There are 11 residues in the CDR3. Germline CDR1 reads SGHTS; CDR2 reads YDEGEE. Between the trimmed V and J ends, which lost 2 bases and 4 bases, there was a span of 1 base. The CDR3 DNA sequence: TGTGCCAGCAGCTTTAATCAGCCCCAGCATTTT. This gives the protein CASSFNQPQHF.

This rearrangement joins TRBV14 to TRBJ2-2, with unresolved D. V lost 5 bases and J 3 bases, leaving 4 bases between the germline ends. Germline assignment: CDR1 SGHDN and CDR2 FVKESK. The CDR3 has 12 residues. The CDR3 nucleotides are TGTGCCAGCAGCGCCTACACCGGGGAGCTGTTTTTT. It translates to CASSAYTGELFF.

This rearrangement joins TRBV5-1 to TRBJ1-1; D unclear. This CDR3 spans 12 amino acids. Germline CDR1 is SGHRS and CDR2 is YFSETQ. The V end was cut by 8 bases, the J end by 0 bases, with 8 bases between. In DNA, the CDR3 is TGCGCCAGTCGAGAGATGAACACTGAAGCTTTCTTT. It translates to CASREMNTEAFF.

The CDR3 spells CASTPTGATYQETQYF. As DNA, the CDR3 is TGTGCCAGCACCCCAACGGGGGCTACGTACCAAGAGACCCAGTACTTC. V gene TRBV11-2 combines with J gene TRBJ2-5; either TRBD1 or TRBD2 may fit D (6 bases each). Germline-derived CDR1 and CDR2 are SGHAT and FQNNGV. The CDR3 spans 16 residues. V was trimmed by 7 bases and J by 0 bases, leaving 18 bases between them.

Here the CDR3 reads CASTALNSDGYTF. The CDR3 nucleotides are TGTGCCAGTACCGCCCTCAACTCAGATGGCTACACCTTC. The chain has TRBV19 and TRBJ1-2, with unresolved D. CDR3 length: 13 residues. CDR1 LNHDA and CDR2 SQIVND come from the germline V gene (reference sequence). V lost 7 bases and J lost 6, with 15 bases in between.

CDR3 residues: CASKMDSTYEQYF. The CDR3 nucleotides read TGTGCCAGCAAAATGGACTCAACCTACGAGCAGTACTTC. This chain connects TRBV2 to TRBJ2-7; maybe TRBD2 (5 bases). The CDR3 consists of 13 residues. V was pared by 7 bases and J by 2 bases, with 12 bases between. The germline V gene has CDR1 SNHLY and CDR2 FYNNEI.

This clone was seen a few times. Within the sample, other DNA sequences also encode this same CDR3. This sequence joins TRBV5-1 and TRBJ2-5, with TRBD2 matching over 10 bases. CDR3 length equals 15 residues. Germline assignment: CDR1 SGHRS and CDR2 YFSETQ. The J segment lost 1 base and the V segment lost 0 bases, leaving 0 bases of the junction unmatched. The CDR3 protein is CASSLGTSGQETQYF. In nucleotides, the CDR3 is TGCGCCAGCAGCTTGGGGACTAGCGGCCAAGAGACCCAGTACTTC.

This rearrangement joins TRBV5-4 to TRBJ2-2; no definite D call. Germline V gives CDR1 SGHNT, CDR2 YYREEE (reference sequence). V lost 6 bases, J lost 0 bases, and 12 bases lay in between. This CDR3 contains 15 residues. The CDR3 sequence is CASTMGGPNTGELFF. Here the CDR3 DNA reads TGTGCCAGCACCATGGGTGGTCCGAACACCGGGGAGCTGTTTTTT.

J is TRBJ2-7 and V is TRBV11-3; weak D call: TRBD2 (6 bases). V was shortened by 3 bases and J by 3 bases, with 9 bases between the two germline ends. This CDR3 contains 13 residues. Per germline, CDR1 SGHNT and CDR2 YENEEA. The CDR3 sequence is CASSLGRGYEQYF. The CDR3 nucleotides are TGTGCCAGCAGCTTGGGGCGGGGCTACGAGCAGTACTTC.

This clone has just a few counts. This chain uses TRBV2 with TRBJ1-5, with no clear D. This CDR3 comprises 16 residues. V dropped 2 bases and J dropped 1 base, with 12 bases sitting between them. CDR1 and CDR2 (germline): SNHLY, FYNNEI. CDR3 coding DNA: TGTGCCAGCAGTGAAAGGCTAGGGAACAGCAATCAGCCCCAGCATTTT. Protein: CASSERLGNSNQPQHF.